The clone carrying this TCR beta chain was observed a single time. Antigen: not known. The sample comes from a study of cytomegalovirus exposure and HLA in healthy donors. The PCR made use of 60 Vbeta and 13 Jbeta primers. The repertoire was sequenced with immunoSEQ multiplex PCR; TCRdb's copy has only in-frame clones and lacks some. This table holds 160,000 or so clones, about 77% found once. Study-level points and caveats: It was reported in a later analysis that an Asian-associated ancestry cluster showed fewer N-insertions than the 666-donor mean. According to an earlier analysis, most TCR beta V segments yielded productive rearrangements about 87% or about 30% of the time. Apparent HLA restriction characterized most CMV-associated TCR beta chains in a later analysis. From TCR beta sequences, most subjects' HLA-A and HLA-B alleles were reportedly predicted accurately.

V lost 8 bases and J 0 bases, leaving 12 bases between the germline ends. CDR1 is MNHNS and CDR2 is SASEGT in the germline V gene. The CDR3 runs 14 residues. The sample consisted of PBMCs. The TCR was taken from a man aged 18-30 years in good health and CMV-seropositive. This chain connects TRBV6-1 to TRBJ2-3; D remains unclear. Written as DNA, the CDR3 is TGTGCCAGCGCTCGAGACTTTAGCACAGATACGCAGTATTTT. This sequence encodes CASARDFSTDTQYF.